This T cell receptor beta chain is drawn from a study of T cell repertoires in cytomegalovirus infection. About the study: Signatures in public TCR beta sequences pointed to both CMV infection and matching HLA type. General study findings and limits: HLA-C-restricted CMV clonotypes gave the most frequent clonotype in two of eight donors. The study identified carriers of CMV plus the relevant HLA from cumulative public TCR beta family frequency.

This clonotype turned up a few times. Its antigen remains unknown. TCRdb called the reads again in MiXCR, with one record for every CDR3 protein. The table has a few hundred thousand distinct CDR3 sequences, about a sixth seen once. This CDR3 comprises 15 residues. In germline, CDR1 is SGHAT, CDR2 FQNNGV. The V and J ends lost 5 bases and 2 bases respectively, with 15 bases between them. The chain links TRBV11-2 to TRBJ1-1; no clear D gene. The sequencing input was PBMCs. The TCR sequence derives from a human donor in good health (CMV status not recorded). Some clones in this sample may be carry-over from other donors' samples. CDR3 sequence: CASSPTGSTNTEAFF. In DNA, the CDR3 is TGTGCCAGCAGCCCAACCGGGAGCACTAACACTGAAGCTTTCTTT.